Below, 27 T cell receptor beta chains from the same sample are listed, as sequenced in a study of CD8+ T cells in alopecia areata. RNA extraction was followed by reverse transcription into cDNA, which acted as the sequencing template. The repertoire was sequenced with immunoSEQ multiplex PCR; TCRdb's copy has only in-frame clones and lacks some. The sample gives some 100,000 clones, 40% to 50% of which show up once; roughly 18% is in the top ten. Documented treatment: oral pan-JAK inhibitor, 5-10 mg twice daily. Sequenced here: CD8+ T cells sorted from blood, sampled at week 24, from a patient treated with tofacitinib. The receptors were gathered from a human donor with alopecia areata.

This chain links TRBV27 with TRBJ2-3; possibly TRBD1 for D (6 bases). The CDR3 extends over 15 amino acids. V gave up 0 bases and J gave up 6 bases, with 13 bases separating them. The V gene's germline CDR1 is MNHEY and CDR2 SMNVEV (reference sequence). CDR3 region: CASSLSSLGADTQYF. The CDR3 bases are TGTGCCAGCAGTTTATCGTCACTGGGGGCGGATACGCAGTATTTT.

This clone was observed a few times. This chain links TRBV27 with TRBJ2-1; the match to TRBD2 covers 9 bases. The CDR3 is made up of 14 amino acids. The J segment lost 4 bases and the V segment lost 5 bases, leaving 3 bases of the junction unmatched. CDR1 and CDR2 (germline): MNHEY, SMNVEV (reference sequence). CDR3 sequence: CASSVAGVYNEQFF. For the CDR3, the DNA is TGTGCCAGCAGTGTAGCGGGAGTTTACAATGAGCAGTTCTTC.

J is TRBJ1-1 and V is TRBV6-1; no clear D gene. CDR3 length: 11 amino acids. V lost 10 bases to trimming and J lost 0 bases, with 6 bases between them. Per germline, CDR1 MNHNS and CDR2 SASEGT. The CDR3 region is CATSMNTEAFF. The CDR3 coding sequence is TGTGCCACCTCGATGAACACTGAAGCTTTCTTT.

This clone has only a few counts. The chain joins TRBV6-5 to TRBJ2-5, with 8 positions matching TRBD1. The germline gives CDR1 MNHEY, CDR2 SVGAGI. This CDR3 has 14 amino acids. Losses at the gene ends were 8 bases for V and 5 bases for J; bases not matched to a gene: 10. The CDR3 DNA follows: TGTGCCAGCTTTGGGACAGGAGCTGGGGAGACCCAGTACTTC. Residues: CASFGTGAGETQYF.

The chain is built from TRBV2 and TRBJ2-7; D uncertain. The V and J ends lost 2 bases and 7 bases respectively, with 12 bases between them. Germline V gene sequence: CDR1 SNHLY, CDR2 FYNNEI. The CDR3 spans 13 residues. As DNA, the CDR3 is TGTGCCAGCAGTGAAATTTGGGGAATGGAGCAGTACTTC. Protein: CASSEIWGMEQYF.

This CDR3 is CSVVVGINEQYF. The CDR3 DNA is TGCAGCGTTGTAGTCGGGATCAACGAGCAGTACTTC. The chain is built from TRBV29-1 and TRBJ2-7, with D possibly being TRBD2 (5 bases). The CDR3 totals 12 residues. The germline CDR1 and CDR2 sequences are SQVTM and ANQGSEA. Trimming took 4 bases from V and 5 from J, leaving 12 bases between them.

The V gene is TRBV30, the J gene TRBJ2-7; 7 nucleotides align to TRBD1. The CDR3 is 14 residues long. V lost 1 base to trimming and J lost 1 base; unmatched junction nucleotides: 4. Germline CDR1 reads GTSNPN; CDR2 reads SVGIG (reference sequence). CDR3 in amino acids: CAWSEYRGSYEQYF. Written as DNA, the CDR3 is TGTGCCTGGAGTGAGTACAGGGGATCCTACGAGCAGTACTTC.

The V gene is TRBV5-1, the J gene TRBJ2-2; 11 positions match TRBD2. CDR3 length: 17 residues. The V gene end was trimmed by 4 bases and the J gene end by 4 bases; junction bases not matched to a gene: 9. Germline CDR1 reads SGHRS; CDR2 reads YFSETQ. The CDR3, as DNA: TGCGCCAGCAGCATCAAAACGCTAGCGGGAGGCACCGGGGAGCTGTTTTTT. Protein product: CASSIKTLAGGTGELFF.

This clone came up a few times. The chain recombines TRBV29-1 with TRBJ2-1; D ambiguous. The V end lost 3 bases, the J end lost 5 bases, and 5 bases lay between the germline ends. Looked up from germline, CDR1 is SQVTM and CDR2 is ANQGSEA. This CDR3 has 11 amino acids. The DNA of the CDR3 is TGCAGCGTTGATGCCCACAATGAGCAGTTCTTC. Protein: CSVDAHNEQFF.

The V gene is TRBV28, the J gene TRBJ2-7; perhaps D is TRBD1 or TRBD2 (5 bases each). The V end lost 6 bases, the J end lost 2 bases, and 17 bases lay between the germline ends. The CDR3 loop spans 15 amino acids. Germline values: CDR1 MDHEN, CDR2 SYDVKM. DNA of the CDR3: TGTGCCAGCAGCTCCGACGCCGAGGGGCCCTACGAGCAGTACTTC. This codes for CASSSDAEGPYEQYF.

This clone came up a few times. This chain uses TRBV7-3 with TRBJ1-1; tentatively, D is TRBD1 (5 bases). Trimming cost V 1 base and J 4 bases, with 19 bases left between them. Germline lookup yields CDR1 SGHTA and CDR2 FQGTGA. The CDR3 consists of 17 residues. Written as DNA, the CDR3 is TGTGCCAGCAGCTTAAACCCGAGGCCGGGGACCCTCACTGAAGCTTTCTTT. Translated: CASSLNPRPGTLTEAFF.

The genes are TRBV30 and TRBJ2-1; 9 positions agree with TRBD1. This CDR3 comprises 14 residues. Germline CDR1 GTSNPN, CDR2 SVGIG (reference sequence). J gave up 4 bases and V 5 bases, and 6 bases lay outside the gene matches. The CDR3: CAWEAGTGYNEQFF. The CDR3 coding sequence is TGTGCCTGGGAAGCCGGGACAGGGTACAATGAGCAGTTCTTC.

This chain uses TRBV6-5 with TRBJ2-5, with TRBD1 matching over 7 bases. J lost 10 bases, V lost 6 bases, and 11 bases had no gene match. The germline V gene encodes CDR1 MNHEY and CDR2 SVGAGI. The CDR3 contains 13 residues. CDR3 sequence: CASSRDSPEGQYF. CDR3 coding DNA: TGTGCCAGCAGCCGGGACAGCCCAGAGGGCCAGTACTTC.

The V gene is TRBV28, the J gene TRBJ2-5; 7 bases align to TRBD2. The V gene end was trimmed by 5 bases and the J gene end by 1 base; junction bases not matched to a gene: 13. The CDR3 is made up of 17 amino acids. Germline CDR1 and CDR2: MDHEN and SYDVKM. The CDR3, as DNA: TGTGCCAGCAGTCCGGGGGTTACTAGCGCCTTCCAAGAGACCCAGTACTTC. It translates to CASSPGVTSAFQETQYF.

This sequence joins TRBV5-1 and TRBJ1-1; a possible D gene is TRBD1 (5 bases). CDR1 SGHRS and CDR2 YFSETQ come from the germline V gene. The CDR3 contains 14 residues. V was trimmed by 3 bases and J by 5 bases, leaving 14 bases between them. Here the CDR3 reads CASSYVGVFTEAFF. CDR3 nucleotide sequence: TGCGCCAGCAGCTACGTGGGGGTTTTTACTGAAGCTTTCTTT. Full variable domain (outside the CDR3, taken from reference TRBV5-1 and TRBJ1-1): KAGVTQTPRYLIKTRGQQVTLSCSPISGHRSVSWYQQTPGQGLQFLFEYFSETQRNKGNFPGRFSGRQFSNSRSEMNVSTLELGDSALYLCASSYVGVFTEAFFGQGTRLTVV.

The chain joins TRBV27 to TRBJ2-7; 11 nucleotides match TRBD2. Germline assignment: CDR1 MNHEY and CDR2 SMNVEV (reference sequence). J gave up 2 bases and V 5 bases, and 2 bases lay outside the gene matches. This CDR3 has 14 amino acids. The CDR3 loop reads CASSPSGRPYEQYF. In DNA, the CDR3 is TGTGCCAGCAGTCCTAGCGGGAGGCCCTACGAGCAGTACTTC.

This clone was picked up a small number of times. This sequence joins TRBV5-1 and TRBJ2-2; D might be TRBD2 (5 bases). V was pared by 7 bases and J by 2 bases, with 15 bases between. This CDR3 comprises 15 residues. Germline V gene data show CDR1 as SGHRS and CDR2 as YFSETQ. In DNA, the CDR3 is TGCGCCAGCCATGCGGGCAGGAGAAACACCGGGGAGCTGTTTTTT. Residues: CASHAGRRNTGELFF.

This clone was detected a few times. V usage is TRBV21-1 and J usage is TRBJ2-7; the table's D call TRBD2 went unverified against the DNA. TRBV21-1 is a listed pseudogene. The CDR3 spans 17 residues. The CDR3 is CASSKGNLTAGSYEQYF. In nucleotides, the CDR3 is TGTGCCAGCAGCAAAGGAAACTTGACAGCGGGATCCTACGAGCAGTACTTC.

The rearrangement uses TRBV18 and TRBJ2-1; 7 nucleotides line up with TRBD1. The CDR3 is made up of 16 amino acids. V trimming: 6 bases; J trimming: 0 bases; junction bases outside the gene matches: 8. CDR1 and CDR2 (germline): KGHSH, LQKENI. CDR3 DNA sequence: TGTGCCAGCTCCCCCGAGGGGGCTAGCTCCTACAATGAGCAGTTCTTC. Protein product: CASSPEGASSYNEQFF.

The chain employs TRBV10-3 and TRBJ2-2; perhaps TRBD1 as D (6 bases). Trimming shortened V by 8 bases and J by 7 bases, and 14 bases separated the two germline ends. The CDR3 consists of 13 residues. CDR1 and CDR2 from the germline V gene are ENHRY and SYGVKD. The DNA for the CDR3 is TGTGCCATCGGGGGCCCCGGAGGCGGGGAGCTGTTTTTT. Protein sequence: CAIGGPGGGELFF.

In DNA form, the CDR3 reads TGTGCCAGTAGTACCCTCCCGGGACTGCCAGACACTGAAGCTTTCTTT. Its protein is CASSTLPGLPDTEAFF. V gene TRBV19 combines with J gene TRBJ1-1; tentatively, D is TRBD1 (5 bases). Germline assignment: CDR1 LNHDA and CDR2 SQIVND (reference sequence). The CDR3 has 16 residues. With 4 bases removed from V and 3 bases from J, the gap between germline ends came to 18 bases.

A few counts support this clone. The chain combines TRBV29-1 with TRBJ2-7; D may match TRBD1 or TRBD2 (6 bases each). CDR3 length: 14 residues. Per the germline V gene, CDR1 is SQVTM and CDR2 is ANQGSEA. V lost 6 bases to trimming and J lost 5 bases, with 20 bases between them. The CDR3 here is CSVGGPGEDNEQYF. CDR3 bases: TGCAGCGTCGGGGGCCCAGGGGAAGATAACGAGCAGTACTTC.

This chain uses TRBV9 with TRBJ1-5; D remains unclear. V was shortened by 2 bases and J by 4 bases, with 10 bases between the two germline ends. Germline lookup yields CDR1 SGDLS and CDR2 YYNGEE. CDR3 length: 14 amino acids. This CDR3 is CASSVGVGNQPQHF. The CDR3 nucleotides read TGTGCCAGCAGCGTCGGGGTGGGGAATCAGCCCCAGCATTTT.

CDR3 sequence (DNA): TGCGCCAGCAGCCAAGCCCCTGGCACTGAAGCTTTCTTT. Translation gives CASSQAPGTEAFF. The chain combines TRBV4-1 with TRBJ1-1; D uncertain. CDR1 MGHRA and CDR2 YSYEKL come from the germline V gene. The CDR3 is 13 amino acids. V lost 1 base, J lost 4 bases, and 7 bases lay in between.

The table lists this clone with many counts. The chain carries TRBV5-4 and TRBJ1-2; the D gene is possibly TRBD1 (6 bases). This CDR3 has 13 amino acids. V gave up 0 bases and J gave up 8 bases, with 11 bases separating them. The germline CDR1 and CDR2 sequences are SGHNT and YYREEE (reference sequence). The CDR3 reads CASSLAGADGYTF. CDR3 coding DNA: TGTGCCAGCAGCTTGGCAGGGGCGGACGGCTACACCTTC. Using reference TRBV5-4 and TRBJ1-2 for the parts outside the CDR3, the full variable domain is ETGVTQSPTHLIKTRGQQVTLRCSSQSGHNTVSWYQQALGQGPQFIFQYYREEENGRGNFPPRFSGLQFPNYSSELNVNALELDDSALYLCASSLAGADGYTFGSGTRLTVV.

This clone showed up just a few times. The chain is built from TRBV4-1 and TRBJ2-7; tentative D call: TRBD2 (6 bases). The CDR3 sequence is 15 residues long. Germline-derived CDR1 and CDR2 are MGHRA and YSYEKL. Trimming stripped 6 bases from V and 2 bases from J, with 17 bases between. CDR3 nucleotides: TGCGCCAGCAGTCCTCGGGGCGGAGGGGCCTACGAGCAGTACTTC. Its protein product is CASSPRGGGAYEQYF.

CDR3 amino acids: CAWSGLAGGNSYEQYF. The CDR3 bases are TGTGCCTGGAGTGGACTAGCGGGAGGGAACTCCTACGAGCAGTACTTC. The chain uses TRBV30 and TRBJ2-7, with 14 positions matching TRBD2. The CDR3 runs 16 residues. Per the germline V gene, CDR1 is GTSNPN and CDR2 is SVGIG (reference sequence). V lost 1 base and J lost 0; bases outside the gene matches: 2.